These 14 T cell receptor beta chains originate from one sample sequenced in a study of cytomegalovirus exposure and HLA in healthy donors. Here immunoSEQ multiplex PCR was the method, and the copy in TCRdb shows in-frame clones only, minus some. Of about 130,000 clones detected, about 91% appear once; the ten largest clones hold around 9%. The sequenced material came from PBMCs. These receptors were taken from a woman aged 18-35 years in good health and CMV-seropositive.

The V and J genes are TRBV4-1 and TRBJ1-6; weak D call: TRBD1 (5 bases). Germline V gene sequence: CDR1 MGHRA, CDR2 YSYEKL. The germline V and J ends were trimmed by 1 base and 10 bases, with 14 bases remaining between them. The CDR3 is made up of 15 amino acids. CDR3 in DNA: TGCGCCAGCAGCCAAGTGAAAGGGGCTAGGTCACCCCTCCACTTT. This encodes CASSQVKGARSPLHF.

The chain recombines TRBV9 with TRBJ2-2, with 7 positions matching TRBD2. The V gene's germline CDR1 is SGDLS and CDR2 YYNGEE. Trimming at V came to 6 bases and at J to 2 bases, leaving 13 bases not matched to a gene. This CDR3 has 17 residues. DNA for the CDR3: TGTGCCAGCAACCCGTCGGGGAGCGGGGTCAACACCGGGGAGCTGTTTTTT. Amino acids: CASNPSGSGVNTGELFF.

The V and J genes are TRBV7-2 and TRBJ2-5, with 13 bases lining up with TRBD2. V lost 5 bases to trimming and J lost 7 bases; unmatched junction nucleotides: 13. CDR3 size: 17 residues. Germline assignment: CDR1 SGHTA and CDR2 FQGNSA. CDR3 sequence: CASSQTSGGPFLGTQYF. CDR3 DNA: TGTGCCAGCAGCCAGACTAGCGGGGGGCCTTTTTTAGGGACCCAGTACTTC.

V gene TRBV28 combines with J gene TRBJ1-3; D is undetermined. Germline lookup yields CDR1 MDHEN and CDR2 SYDVKM. Trimming stripped 3 bases from V and 0 bases from J, with 21 bases between. The length of the CDR3 is 19 residues. In DNA form, the CDR3 reads TGTGCCAGCAGTTTTCGCGGCAAACCAAGATATTACTCTGGAAACACCATATATTTT. It is translated as CASSFRGKPRYYSGNTIYF.

The chain carries TRBV5-6 and TRBJ2-7; TRBD1 might be the D (6 bases). CDR1 is SGHDT and CDR2 is YYEEEE in the germline V gene. This CDR3 is built from 18 residues. The V end lost 0 bases, the J end lost 0 bases, and 19 bases lay between the germline ends. The CDR3 loop is CASSLDPPSTGSSYEQYF. CDR3 sequence (DNA): TGTGCCAGCAGCTTGGACCCCCCATCGACAGGTAGCTCCTACGAGCAGTACTTC. The full variable domain, in which reference TRBV5-6 and TRBJ2-7 provide the parts outside the CDR3, is DAGVTQSPTHLIKTRGQQVTLRCSPKSGHDTVSWYQQALGQGPQFIFQYYEEEERQRGNFPDRFSGHQFPNYSSELNVNALLLGDSALYLCASSLDPPSTGSSYEQYFGPGTRLTVT.

This CDR3 reads CASSRQGVQPQHF. The CDR3 DNA follows: TGTGCCAGCAGCCGTCAAGGGGTCCAGCCCCAGCATTTT. This chain joins TRBV6-4 and TRBJ1-5; TRBD1 is a possible D gene (5 bases). Germline V CDR1 and CDR2: MRHNA, SNTAGT. This CDR3 spans 13 amino acids. The V gene lost 6 bases and the J gene lost 7 bases, with 13 bases spanning the gap.

V usage is TRBV6-1 and J usage is TRBJ1-2; a possible D gene is TRBD1 (6 bases). Per germline, CDR1 MNHNS and CDR2 SASEGT. This CDR3 contains 12 residues. The V end was cut by 2 bases, the J end by 8 bases, with 9 bases between. The chain's CDR3 is CASSESGVGYTF. In DNA form, the CDR3 reads TGTGCCAGCAGTGAATCAGGGGTCGGCTACACCTTC.

V gene TRBV6-5 combines with J gene TRBJ2-1; D may be TRBD1 (6 bases). V dropped 6 bases and J dropped 8 bases, with 8 bases sitting between them. Per the germline V gene, CDR1 is MNHEY and CDR2 is SVGAGI. CDR3 length: 11 residues. The CDR3 DNA reads as TGTGCCAGCAGGTCAGGGGATGAGCAGTTCTTC. It is translated as CASRSGDEQFF.

The chain uses TRBV11-2 and TRBJ1-1, with D possibly TRBD1 on 6 matching bases. The ends were cut back, 2 bases at V and 0 bases at J, with 16 bases in the middle. The length of the CDR3 is 17 residues. Germline V lookup: CDR1 SGHAT, CDR2 FQNNGV. CDR3 sequence reads: CASSLPLVGQMNTEAFF. The CDR3 nucleotides read TGTGCCAGCAGCTTACCTCTAGTAGGACAGATGAACACTGAAGCTTTCTTT.

The CDR3 DNA reads TGTGCCAGCGCCTTAGAGAGACAGGCCTCCTACGAGCAGTACTTC. Translated: CASALERQASYEQYF. The chain has TRBV6-5 and TRBJ2-7; a weak D match, TRBD1 (6 bases). The V end lost 8 bases, the J end lost 0 bases, and 17 bases lay between the germline ends. This CDR3 has 15 residues. CDR1 and CDR2 (germline): MNHEY, SVGAGI.

The chain joins TRBV7-9 to TRBJ2-2; D gene unclear. The V gene lost 3 bases and the J gene lost 4 bases, with 9 bases spanning the gap. Germline CDR1 is SEHNR and CDR2 is FQNEAQ (reference sequence). The CDR3 contains 14 residues. The CDR3 loop is CASSFSESTGELFF. CDR3 nucleotides: TGTGCCAGCAGCTTCTCAGAAAGCACCGGGGAGCTGTTTTTT.

This clone was counted a few times. The CDR3 sequence is CASSWGTGGQYGYTF. DNA of the CDR3: TGTGCCAGCAGTTGGGGGACAGGTGGACAGTATGGCTACACCTTC. The rearrangement uses TRBV6-6 and TRBJ1-2, with 8 positions matching TRBD1. The CDR3 is 15 residues long. Unmatched junction bases numbered 9, after V lost 4 bases and J lost 5 bases. CDR1 and CDR2 from the germline V gene are MNHNY and SVGAGI (reference sequence).

The rearrangement joins TRBV7-2 to TRBJ2-1; tentatively, D is TRBD2 (5 bases). Looked up from germline, CDR1 is SGHTA and CDR2 is FQGNSA. The V end was cut by 1 base, the J end by 8 bases, with 12 bases between. CDR3 length: 14 amino acids. CDR3 region: CASSLEYSGDEQFF. DNA of the CDR3: TGTGCCAGCAGCTTAGAGTACTCCGGGGATGAGCAGTTCTTC.

This clone was found once. V gene TRBV9 combines with J gene TRBJ2-1; D may be TRBD2 (5 bases). Germline V gene data show CDR1 as SGDLS and CDR2 as YYNGEE. This CDR3 comprises 13 residues. V was cut by 1 base and J by 5 bases, with 7 bases left in between. The CDR3 loop reads CASSVPGNNEQFF. The CDR3 DNA follows: TGTGCCAGCAGCGTACCCGGGAACAATGAGCAGTTCTTC.